One and the same sample provided the 2 T cell receptor beta chains below, sequenced in a study of blood T cells in healthy people across ages. The authors ran a second PCR of about 6 to 12 cycles using a sample-barcoded 5' primer and a J-beta primer mix. TCRdb recomputed calls from the 5' RACE reads with MiXCR, one row per CDR3 protein. The table lists about 1.7 million distinct CDR3 sequences, 28% of them singletons, with less than 9.5% in the top ten. Input material: blood. The receptor set was obtained from a woman aged 30 to 39 in good health.

The chain joins TRBV28 to TRBJ2-7; 8 nucleotides match TRBD2. Germline values: CDR1 MDHEN, CDR2 SYDVKM. Losses at the gene ends were 3 bases for V and 3 bases for J; bases not matched to a gene: 7. The CDR3 extends over 15 amino acids. The CDR3 sequence is CASSLRGEEGYEQYF. The CDR3 DNA sequence: TGTGCCAGCAGTTTGCGGGGGGAAGAGGGCTACGAGCAGTACTTC.

The chain has TRBV7-9 and TRBJ1-2; 8 nucleotides agree with TRBD1. Losses at the gene ends were 7 bases for V and 4 bases for J; bases not matched to a gene: 8. This CDR3 spans 14 amino acids. Per germline, CDR1 SEHNR and CDR2 FQNEAQ (reference sequence). The CDR3 reads CASILDRAGYGYTF. CDR3 in DNA: TGTGCCAGCATCCTGGACAGGGCCGGCTATGGCTACACCTTC.